One sample yielded the 5 T cell receptor beta chains listed below, sequenced in a study of cytomegalovirus exposure and HLA in healthy donors. The PCR had 60 Vbeta and 13 Jbeta primers. TCRdb keeps only in-frame clones here, not all; method: immunoSEQ multiplex PCR. The table has about 130,000 clones, 75% to 90% seen once; the top ten hold less than 2%. The sequenced material came from PBMCs. These receptors all come from a man between 40 and 49 years old in good health and CMV-seronegative.

V usage is TRBV7-8 and J usage is TRBJ1-1; 12 bases align to TRBD1. This CDR3 has 16 amino acids. Germline lookup yields CDR1 SGHVS and CDR2 FQNEAQ. After removal of 5 bases from V and 4 bases from J, the junction contained 8 bases not matched to a gene. The DNA for the CDR3 is TGTGCCAGCAGCCCCGGGACAGGGGGCGCGGGCACTGAAGCTTTCTTT. Translation gives CASSPGTGGAGTEAFF.

In DNA, the CDR3 is TGTGCCAGCAGCGTAGCTCTGGGGCTAGCGCCCGGGGAGCTGTTTTTT. Encoded protein: CASSVALGLAPGELFF. V and J are TRBV9 and TRBJ2-2; D is perhaps TRBD2 (6 bases). With 0 bases removed from V and 6 bases from J, the gap between germline ends came to 15 bases. Germline CDR1 is SGDLS and CDR2 is YYNGEE. CDR3 length: 16 amino acids.

V gene TRBV28 combines with J gene TRBJ2-5, with TRBD2 as a possible D gene (7 bases). Germline-derived CDR1 and CDR2 are MDHEN and SYDVKM. CDR3 length: 13 amino acids. V dropped 6 bases and J dropped 5 bases, with 13 bases sitting between them. CDR3 loop: CASSPGGRETQYF. The CDR3, as DNA: TGTGCCAGCAGCCCGGGGGGCCGGGAGACCCAGTACTTC.

Note on this clone: Germline is not matched at one junction end, which may reflect a read error. The chain's CDR3 is CASSLEGGRVNF. DNA of the CDR3: TGTGCCAGCAGCTTAGAAGGCGGGAGAGTCAACTTC. The genes are TRBV7-9 and TRBJ2-4; 7 nucleotides align to TRBD2. Germline CDR1 is SEHNR and CDR2 is FQNEAQ (reference sequence). The CDR3 has 12 residues. Full variable domain (outside the CDR3, taken from reference TRBV7-9 and TRBJ2-4): DTGVSQNPRHKITKRGQNVTFRCDPISEHNRLYWYRQTLGQGPEFLTYFQNEAQLEKSRLLSDRFSAERPKGSFSTLEIQRTEQGDSAMYLCASSLEGGRVNFGAGTRLSVL.

The J gene is TRBJ2-5, the V gene TRBV21-1; the listed D gene, TRBD2, was not tested against the DNA. The J call is doubtful: the DNA matches TRBJ2-7 better. TRBV21-1 is annotated as a pseudogene. CDR3 length equals 20 residues. The CDR3 sequence is CASSKEGGLAGPRVAYEQYF. In DNA form, the CDR3 reads TGTGCCAGCAGCAAAGAAGGGGGACTAGCGGGACCCCGGGTGGCCTACGAGCAGTACTTC.